Shown below are 16 T cell receptor beta chains from a single sample sequenced in a study of graft-versus-host responses after intestinal transplantation. No antigens are known for them. Clones were sequenced by immunoSEQ multiplex PCR, and TCRdb holds only the in-frame ones, with some missing. The sample holds roughly 28,000 clones, about four fifths seen once. The sequencing used unstimulated CD4+ T cells sorted from spleen or lymph node cells, collected before intestinal transplant. The receptor source for this set is a human donor who received an intestinal transplant.

V gene TRBV6-5 combines with J gene TRBJ2-1; 8 bases are a match to TRBD2. This CDR3 is 14 amino acids long. V trimming: 5 bases; J trimming: 4 bases; junction bases outside the gene matches: 4. Looked up from germline, CDR1 is MNHEY and CDR2 is SVGAGI. CDR3 sequence reads: CASSESGSYNEQFF. The DNA for the CDR3 is TGTGCCAGCAGTGAAAGCGGGAGTTACAATGAGCAGTTCTTC.

This rearrangement joins TRBV2 to TRBJ2-3; TRBD2 matches at 8 bases. Germline values: CDR1 SNHLY, CDR2 FYNNEI. V lost 2 bases to trimming and J lost 4 bases; unmatched junction nucleotides: 5. This CDR3 contains 15 residues. CDR3 nucleotides: TGTGCCAGCAGTGAAAGCCGGGGGGGCGCAGATACGCAGTATTTT. It yields the protein CASSESRGGADTQYF.

This clone was recorded a few times. This chain uses TRBV2 with TRBJ2-3, with a possible D match to TRBD2 (5 bases). The CDR3 sequence is 15 residues long. The ends were cut back, 1 base at V and 3 bases at J, with 11 bases in the middle. CDR1 and CDR2 from the germline V gene are SNHLY and FYNNEI. CDR3 amino acids: CASSEGGKRTDTQYF. The CDR3 DNA sequence: TGTGCCAGCAGTGAAGGAGGGAAAAGGACAGATACGCAGTATTTT.

V and J are TRBV7-9 and TRBJ2-2, with TRBD2 matching 7 bases. The junction had 7 bases not matched to a gene; V was cut back by 2 bases and J by 1 base. The CDR3 length is 17 residues. Germline loops: CDR1 SEHNR, CDR2 FQNEAQ (reference sequence). CDR3 region: CASSLLGLVRNTGELFF. Here the CDR3 DNA reads TGTGCCAGCAGCTTACTTGGACTAGTCCGGAACACCGGGGAGCTGTTTTTT.

The chain is built from TRBV25-1 and TRBJ2-1; 8 bases are a match to TRBD2. The CDR3 loop spans 18 amino acids. The V gene's germline CDR1 is MGHDK and CDR2 SYGVNS. The ends lost 0 bases at V and 3 bases at J; junction bases unmatched: 10. The CDR3 DNA follows: TGTGCCAGCAGTGAATATATCCGTAGCGGGGCCCTCTACAATGAGCAGTTCTTC. It is translated as CASSEYIRSGALYNEQFF.

This clone came up a few times. The chain carries TRBV28 and TRBJ2-7, with TRBD1 matching 11 bases. J was trimmed by 7 bases and V by 5 bases; bases with no gene match: 7. The CDR3 loop spans 14 amino acids. The V gene's germline CDR1 is MDHEN and CDR2 SYDVKM. The CDR3: CASSLGQGAGEQYF. CDR3 sequence (DNA): TGTGCCAGCAGTCTCGGACAGGGGGCGGGGGAGCAGTACTTC.

This sequence joins TRBV5-4 and TRBJ2-5; possible D gene TRBD2, 5 bases. From germline, CDR1 is SGHNT and CDR2 YYREEE (reference sequence). The ends were cut back, 4 bases at V and 2 bases at J, with 15 bases in the middle. CDR3 length equals 15 residues. The CDR3 sequence: CASSPEWTPQETQYF. The CDR3 coding sequence is TGTGCCAGCAGCCCGGAATGGACTCCTCAAGAGACCCAGTACTTC.

The chain has TRBV15 and TRBJ2-7; D is undetermined. Germline assignment: CDR1 LNHNV and CDR2 YYDKDF (reference sequence). The CDR3 sequence is 12 residues long. V shed 1 base and J shed 3 bases, with 4 bases lying between them. CDR3 in DNA: TGTGCCACCAGCAGAGCGGACTACGAGCAGTACTTC. Protein: CATSRADYEQYF.

The chain is built from TRBV28 and TRBJ1-1; no firm D call. The CDR3 spans 12 residues. Germline V gene sequence: CDR1 MDHEN, CDR2 SYDVKM. V lost 7 bases and J 7 bases, leaving 13 bases between the germline ends. The CDR3 reads CASKEARSEAFF. The CDR3 region has the DNA TGTGCCAGCAAAGAGGCCAGGAGTGAAGCTTTCTTT.

This chain joins TRBV19 and TRBJ1-2; 7 positions match TRBD1. Germline loops: CDR1 LNHDA, CDR2 SQIVND (reference sequence). This CDR3 spans 14 amino acids. Germline trimming cut 5 bases from V and 9 bases from J; bases unmatched to any gene: 12. In nucleotides, the CDR3 is TGTGCCAGTAGTGTAGGACAGGCCGTGAAGAGCTACACCTTC. Translation gives CASSVGQAVKSYTF.

V usage is TRBV7-9 and J usage is TRBJ1-5; TRBD1 matches 7 bases. The CDR3 totals 14 residues. Per the germline V gene, CDR1 is SEHNR and CDR2 is FQNEAQ (reference sequence). After removal of 5 bases from V and 5 bases from J, the junction contained 6 bases not matched to a gene. The CDR3 is CASSPMTGYQPQHF. The CDR3 nucleotides read TGTGCCAGCAGCCCAATGACAGGGTATCAGCCCCAGCATTTT.

The rearrangement joins TRBV27 to TRBJ1-6; 9 positions match TRBD1. The CDR3 loop spans 15 amino acids. Germline CDR1 is MNHEY and CDR2 is SMNVEV (reference sequence). The ends lost 6 bases at V and 3 bases at J; junction bases unmatched: 3. CDR3 DNA sequence: TGTGCCAGCAGAACAGGGGGCTACTATAATTCACCCCTCCACTTT. Amino acid sequence: CASRTGGYYNSPLHF.

This chain connects TRBV5-6 to TRBJ2-7, with D perhaps matching TRBD2 (6 bases). The germline V gene encodes CDR1 SGHDT and CDR2 YYEEEE. This CDR3 is 16 amino acids long. Trimming shortened V by 4 bases and J by 0 bases, and 17 bases separated the two germline ends. This chain's CDR3 is CASSTMGGPSSYEQYF. Written as DNA, the CDR3 is TGTGCCAGCAGCACTATGGGGGGACCCAGCTCCTACGAGCAGTACTTC.

The chain employs TRBV19 and TRBJ2-7; 11 nucleotides agree with TRBD2. This CDR3 is 15 amino acids long. V was clipped by 6 bases and J by 0 bases; unmatched bases: 4. The germline gives CDR1 LNHDA, CDR2 SQIVND (reference sequence). Here the CDR3 reads CASSTSGSSSYEQYF. CDR3 nucleotides: TGTGCCAGTAGCACTAGCGGGAGCTCCTCCTACGAGCAGTACTTC. Based on the CDR3 plus reference TRBV19 and TRBJ2-7, the full variable domain is DGGITQSPKYLFRKEGQNVTLSCEQNLNHDAMYWYRQDPGQGLRLIYYSQIVNDFQKGDIAEGYSVSREKKESFPLTVTSAQKNPTAFYLCASSTSGSSSYEQYFGPGTRLTVT.

This clone was found a few times. The J gene is TRBJ2-7, the V gene TRBV5-1; D is unresolved. The CDR3 is 13 residues long. Trimming shortened V by 4 bases and J by 7 bases, and 15 bases separated the two germline ends. Germline loops: CDR1 SGHRS, CDR2 YFSETQ. The chain's CDR3 is CASSNLEKYEQYF. The DNA of the CDR3 is TGCGCCAGCAGCAACTTGGAGAAATATGAGCAGTACTTC.

V usage is TRBV10-1 and J usage is TRBJ2-3; D not resolved. Deletions cut 2 bases from V and 2 bases from J, with 8 bases between. From germline, CDR1 is WNHNN and CDR2 SYGVQD (reference sequence). The CDR3 sequence is 14 residues long. As DNA, the CDR3 is TGCGCCAGCAGTGAGAAGAGCGACACAGATACGCAGTATTTT. This codes for CASSEKSDTDTQYF.